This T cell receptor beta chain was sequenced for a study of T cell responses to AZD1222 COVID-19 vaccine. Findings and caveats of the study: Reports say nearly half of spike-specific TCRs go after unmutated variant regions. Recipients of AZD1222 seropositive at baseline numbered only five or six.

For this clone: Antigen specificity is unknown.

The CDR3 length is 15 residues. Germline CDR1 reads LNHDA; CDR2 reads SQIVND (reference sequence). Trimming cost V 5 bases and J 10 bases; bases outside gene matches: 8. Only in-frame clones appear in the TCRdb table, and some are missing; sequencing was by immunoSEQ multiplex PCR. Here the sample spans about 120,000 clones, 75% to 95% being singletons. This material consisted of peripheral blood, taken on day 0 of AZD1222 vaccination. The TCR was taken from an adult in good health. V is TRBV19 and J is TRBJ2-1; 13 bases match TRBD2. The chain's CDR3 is CASSPGLAGAREQFF. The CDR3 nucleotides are TGTGCCAGTAGTCCCGGACTAGCGGGAGCTCGGGAGCAGTTCTTC.